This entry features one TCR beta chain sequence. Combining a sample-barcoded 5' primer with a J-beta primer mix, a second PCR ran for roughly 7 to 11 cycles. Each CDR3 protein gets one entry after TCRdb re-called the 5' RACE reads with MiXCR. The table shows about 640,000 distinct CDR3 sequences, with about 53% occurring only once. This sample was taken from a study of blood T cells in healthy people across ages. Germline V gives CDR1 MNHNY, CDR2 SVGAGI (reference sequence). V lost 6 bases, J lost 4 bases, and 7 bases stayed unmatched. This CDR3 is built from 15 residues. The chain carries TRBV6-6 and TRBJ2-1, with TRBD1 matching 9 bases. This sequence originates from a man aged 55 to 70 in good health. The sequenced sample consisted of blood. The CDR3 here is CASSLQGAWYNEQFF. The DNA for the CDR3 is TGTGCCAGCAGCCTACAGGGGGCCTGGTACAATGAGCAGTTCTTC.